Listed here are 14 T cell receptor beta chains from one sample, sequenced in a study of T cells in Graves' hyperthyroidism and ophthalmopathy. Amplified TCR beta CDR3 regions derived from RNA transcripts. A set of HTBI primers served as the primers for a first-round RT-PCR of the TCR CDR3. TCRdb re-called the multiplex PCR reads through MiXCR, storing one row per CDR3 protein. The table records about 580,000 distinct CDR3 sequences, roughly 14% of them present only once. The sample taken for sequencing was blood. These receptors were taken from a woman in her thirties with Graves' hyperthyroidism that later progressed to Graves' ophthalmopathy.

This clonotype occurred many times. The chain uses TRBV9 and TRBJ1-6; 9 positions agree with TRBD1. After removal of 4 bases from V and 7 bases from J, the junction contained 6 bases not matched to a gene. Looked up from germline, CDR1 is SGDLS and CDR2 is YYNGEE. This CDR3 is 15 amino acids long. CDR3 sequence (DNA): TGTGCCAGCAGCACAGGACAGGGGAGCAATTCACCCCTCCACTTT. Amino acid sequence: CASSTGQGSNSPLHF.

This clonotype turned up a few times. The chain couples TRBV29-1 to TRBJ1-3; possibly TRBD1 for D (5 bases). Trimming pared 4 bases from V and 1 base from J, leaving 8 bases between. The CDR3 is 13 amino acids. The V gene's germline CDR1 is SQVTM and CDR2 ANQGSEA. The CDR3 here is CSVVGTSGNTIYF. The CDR3, as DNA: TGCAGCGTTGTAGGGACTTCTGGAAACACCATATATTTT.

Ten or more counts support this clonotype. The chain employs TRBV5-1 and TRBJ2-7, with TRBD2 identical over 8 bases. From germline, CDR1 is SGHRS and CDR2 YFSETQ. The CDR3 runs 15 residues. V trimming: 4 bases; J trimming: 4 bases; junction bases outside the gene matches: 10. The CDR3 reads CASSREPGGPYEQYF. The CDR3 bases are TGCGCCAGCAGCCGTGAACCGGGAGGGCCATACGAGCAGTACTTC. Supplemented by reference TRBV5-1 and TRBJ2-7, the full variable domain reads KAGVTQTPRYLIKTRGQQVTLSCSPISGHRSVSWYQQTPGQGLQFLFEYFSETQRNKGNFPGRFSGRQFSNSRSEMNVSTLELGDSALYLCASSREPGGPYEQYFGPGTRLTVT.

The chain joins TRBV7-9 to TRBJ1-1; D remains ambiguous. The germline V gene has CDR1 SEHNR and CDR2 FQNEAQ (reference sequence). This CDR3 region has 13 residues. The germline V and J ends were trimmed by 5 bases and 6 bases, with 13 bases remaining between them. CDR3 amino acids: CASSPDTKPEAFF. The CDR3 DNA reads TGTGCCAGCAGCCCGGATACCAAGCCTGAAGCTTTCTTT. The whole variable domain, filled in from reference TRBV7-9 and TRBJ1-1, reads DTGVSQNPRHKITKRGQNVTFRCDPISEHNRLYWYRQTLGQGPEFLTYFQNEAQLEKSRLLSDRFSAERPKGSFSTLEIQRTEQGDSAMYLCASSPDTKPEAFFGQGTRLTVV.

This clonotype was recorded many times. The rearrangement uses TRBV6-5 and TRBJ2-5, with D possibly being TRBD2 (6 bases). V lost 3 bases to trimming and J lost 2 bases, with 7 bases between them. This CDR3 has 13 residues. Germline V CDR1 and CDR2: MNHEY, SVGAGI. CDR3 residues: CASSYGGQETQYF. The CDR3 bases are TGTGCCAGCAGTTATGGGGGGCAAGAGACCCAGTACTTC.

The V gene is TRBV7-6, the J gene TRBJ2-7; D possibly corresponds to TRBD2 (6 bases). V shed 1 base and J shed 6 bases, with 13 bases lying between them. The CDR3 spans 14 residues. The germline gives CDR1 SGHVS, CDR2 FNYEAQ. This CDR3 reads CASSLGGWRGEQYF. CDR3 DNA sequence: TGTGCCAGCAGCTTAGGCGGGTGGAGGGGCGAGCAGTACTTC.

In its sample, this clonotype was seen a few times. The gene calls are TRBV7-9 and TRBJ1-2; D call uncertain. The CDR3 is 15 amino acids. The V gene lost 2 bases and the J gene lost 2 bases, with 12 bases spanning the gap. CDR1 is SEHNR and CDR2 is FQNEAQ in the germline V gene (reference sequence). This CDR3 is CASSLYPAFNYGYTF. Written as DNA, the CDR3 is TGTGCCAGCAGCTTATACCCAGCTTTCAACTATGGCTACACCTTC. Together with reference TRBV7-9 and TRBJ1-2, the CDR3 gives the full variable domain: DTGVSQNPRHKITKRGQNVTFRCDPISEHNRLYWYRQTLGQGPEFLTYFQNEAQLEKSRLLSDRFSAERPKGSFSTLEIQRTEQGDSAMYLCASSLYPAFNYGYTFGSGTRLTVV.

Ten or more counts support this clonotype. The rearrangement links TRBV11-3 to TRBJ2-5; D perhaps matches TRBD1 (6 bases). Germline CDR1 reads SGHNT; CDR2 reads YENEEA. The CDR3 loop spans 16 amino acids. Trimming left V 5 bases short and J 0 bases short, with 16 bases between. The CDR3 DNA sequence: TGTGCCAGCAGCCCCAGGTTCCAGGGGCACCAAGAGACCCAGTACTTC. Residues: CASSPRFQGHQETQYF.

This clonotype was counted ten times or more. The chain employs TRBV27 and TRBJ2-7; D is possibly TRBD1 (6 bases). The germline V gene encodes CDR1 MNHEY and CDR2 SMNVEV (reference sequence). This CDR3 region has 19 residues. The V end lost 2 bases, the J end lost 2 bases, and 25 bases lay between the germline ends. The CDR3 DNA is TGTGCCAGCAGTTTACCGACGCGCGATAACCCAGGGGCCCCCTACGAGCAGTACTTC. It translates to CASSLPTRDNPGAPYEQYF.

To note about this clonotype: A read error may produce the germline difference seen at one junction end. The chain joins TRBV7-2 to TRBJ1-1; D is unclear. Germline lookup yields CDR1 SGHTA and CDR2 FQGNSA. The CDR3 length is 13 residues. CDR3 protein: CVSSLERFTEAFF. The CDR3 region has the DNA TGTGTCAGCAGCTTGGAAAGGTTTACTGAAGCTTTCTTT.

The chain has TRBV30 and TRBJ1-1; no clear D gene. Trimming removed 7 bases at V and 0 bases at J, with 9 bases between. This CDR3 spans 12 amino acids. Germline CDR1 GTSNPN, CDR2 SVGIG (reference sequence). CDR3 region: CASWVLNTEAFF. The CDR3 DNA reads TGTGCCTCCTGGGTGTTGAACACTGAAGCTTTCTTT.

This clonotype was counted at least ten times. The rearrangement joins TRBV6-2 or TRBV6-3 to TRBJ1-1; weak D call: TRBD1 (5 bases). This CDR3 has 17 residues. CDR1 and CDR2 (germline): MNHEY, SVGEGT. Trimming removed 1 base at V and 0 bases at J, with 15 bases between. The DNA for the CDR3 is TGTGCCAGCAGTTACTTGGCGCGGGACGCCATGAACACTGAAGCTTTCTTT. Protein sequence: CASSYLARDAMNTEAFF.

The rearrangement joins TRBV5-1 to TRBJ2-2; maybe TRBD2 (5 bases). CDR3 size: 14 residues. Between the trimmed V and J ends, which lost 2 bases and 7 bases, there was a span of 12 bases. Germline CDR1 SGHRS, CDR2 YFSETQ. CDR3 DNA: TGCGCCAGCAGCTTAAGAGGAGGAGACGGGGAGCTGTTTTTT. Protein product: CASSLRGGDGELFF.

In this sample, this clonotype turned up many times. The chain uses TRBV6-1 and TRBJ2-5; D not resolved. Deletions cut 4 bases from V and 1 base from J, with 13 bases between. CDR1 is MNHNS, CDR2 SASEGT, per germline. The CDR3 runs 15 residues. The CDR3 DNA reads TGTGCCAGCAGTGGGTACGAAGACATCCAAGAGACCCAGTACTTC. It translates to CASSGYEDIQETQYF.